A selection of T cell receptor beta chains follows, all from one sample in a study of post-analysis software for immune sequencing data. TCRdb redid the calling of the PCR reads with MiXCR, one entry per CDR3 protein. The sample shows 750,000 to 950,000 distinct CDR3 sequences, about 50% of them seen only once. Sequences were obtained from blood. Every receptor here comes from a girl aged 10-17 years with multiple sclerosis. The CDR3 runs from the conserved cysteine through the conserved F or W. A D gene is named only where the DNA matches it firmly. The size field is filled for only some rows; it gives once, few, many or a size class.

v_call: TRBV5-8
j_call: TRBJ2-3
d_call: TRBD1
clone_size: .
cdr3_nt: TGTGCCAGCGGTTCCGGGACAGGGGGCTCTTGGGGCACAGATACGCAGTATTTT
cdr3_aa: CASGSGTGGSWGTDTQYF

v_call: TRBV20-1
j_call: TRBJ1-5
d_call: TRBD1
clone_size: .
cdr3_nt: TGCAGTGTCAGGGGGCATAACCCGGGAGACTATCAGCCCCAGCATTTT
cdr3_aa: CSVRGHNPGDYQPQHF

v_call: TRBV5-1
j_call: TRBJ2-1
d_call: .
clone_size: once
cdr3_nt: TGCGCCAGCAGCTTCTTGGCATTTTCCCCTCTCAATGAGCAGTTCTTC
cdr3_aa: CASSFLAFSPLNEQFF

v_call: TRBV20-1
j_call: TRBJ1-6
d_call: .
clone_size: few
cdr3_nt: TGCAGTGCTGGAGGGCCGCCCGAGGGCTATAATTCACCCCTCCACTTT
cdr3_aa: CSAGGPPEGYNSPLHF

v_call: TRBV10-2
j_call: TRBJ2-7
d_call: .
clone_size: few
cdr3_nt: TGCGCCAGCAGTGATGGGACTGAGTACGAGCAGTACTTC
cdr3_aa: CASSDGTEYEQYF

v_call: TRBV18
j_call: TRBJ2-1
d_call: TRBD2
clone_size: few
cdr3_nt: TGTGCCAGCTCACGCAGCGGGGGGTACAATGAGCAGTTCTTC
cdr3_aa: CASSRSGGYNEQFF

v_call: TRBV7-9
j_call: TRBJ2-7
d_call: TRBD2
clone_size: .
cdr3_nt: TGTGCCAGCAGCCTTTGGGCAGCGGGGGATAGCTCCTACGAGCAGTACTTC
cdr3_aa: CASSLWAAGDSSYEQYF

v_call: TRBV5-6
j_call: TRBJ2-3
d_call: .
clone_size: few
cdr3_nt: TGTGCCAGCAGCTTGGGGCCGCTGGGGAGCACAGATACGCAGTATTTT
cdr3_aa: CASSLGPLGSTDTQYF

v_call: TRBV5-5
j_call: TRBJ2-5
d_call: .
clone_size: .
cdr3_nt: TGTGCCAGCTTCAGGCGAGAGACCCAGTACTTC
cdr3_aa: CASFRRETQYF

v_call: TRBV3-1
j_call: TRBJ2-1
d_call: TRBD2
clone_size: .
cdr3_nt: TGTGCCAGCAGCCAAGTAAGCGGGGGGTGGTACAATGAGCAGTTCTTC
cdr3_aa: CASSQVSGGWYNEQFF

v_call: TRBV6-6
j_call: TRBJ2-7
d_call: .
clone_size: .
cdr3_nt: TGTGCCAGCAGTATCCCCCAATCCTACGAGCAGTACTTC
cdr3_aa: CASSIPQSYEQYF

v_call: TRBV29-1
j_call: TRBJ1-2
d_call: .
clone_size: .
cdr3_nt: TGCAGCGTTGGGGACTTCGTGCCCTTTCAGGGGAATTACGGGATGGACTATGGCTACACCTTC
cdr3_aa: CSVGDFVPFQGNYGMDYGYTF

v_call: TRBV4-1
j_call: TRBJ2-1
d_call: .
clone_size: once
cdr3_nt: TGCGCCAGCAGCCAAGTCGCAGGGTTTGAGCAGTTCTTC
cdr3_aa: CASSQVAGFEQFF

v_call: TRBV15
j_call: TRBJ2-7
d_call: TRBD2
clone_size: few
cdr3_nt: TGTGCCACCAGCAGAGATGCGACTAGCGGAGAGGAGCAGTACTTC
cdr3_aa: CATSRDATSGEEQYF

v_call: TRBV7-9
j_call: TRBJ1-1
d_call: TRBD1
clone_size: .
cdr3_nt: TGTGCCAGCAGCGCCCAGGACAGGGGGCCCACTGAAGCTTTCTTT
cdr3_aa: CASSAQDRGPTEAFF

v_call: TRBV7-8
j_call: TRBJ2-5
d_call: .
clone_size: .
cdr3_nt: TGTGCCAGCAGCTTTAGAAGTGGATTTGGACCTTTACAAGAGACCCAGTACTTC
cdr3_aa: CASSFRSGFGPLQETQYF

v_call: TRBV18
j_call: TRBJ2-4
d_call: TRBD2
clone_size: .
cdr3_nt: TGTGCCAGCTCACCCCAACCGGGAGGGGGAGAGCAGTACTTC
cdr3_aa: CASSPQPGGGEQYF

v_call: TRBV12-3/TRBV12-4
j_call: TRBJ1-2
d_call: TRBD1
clone_size: .
cdr3_nt: TGTGCCAGCAGCAGACAGGGGGGAAGGGACTATGGCTACACCTTC
cdr3_aa: CASSRQGGRDYGYTF

v_call: TRBV5-1
j_call: TRBJ2-5
d_call: .
clone_size: once
cdr3_nt: TGCGCCAGCAGCTTGGCGGACGCGCCTCAAGAGACCCAGTACTTC
cdr3_aa: CASSLADAPQETQYF

v_call: TRBV18
j_call: TRBJ1-4
d_call: .
clone_size: .
cdr3_nt: TGTGCCAGCTCACGCTTGAGGATTGCAACTAATGAAAAACTGTTTTTT
cdr3_aa: CASSRLRIATNEKLFF

v_call: TRBV7-9
j_call: TRBJ2-3
d_call: TRBD2
clone_size: once
cdr3_nt: TGTGCCAGCATCCAAGAAGCGGGGGGGCAGGTAGATACGCAGTATTTT
cdr3_aa: CASIQEAGGQVDTQYF

v_call: TRBV30
j_call: TRBJ2-5
d_call: .
clone_size: .
cdr3_nt: TGTGCCTGGAGTGTAACAGGGAAAGAGACCCAGTACTTC
cdr3_aa: CAWSVTGKETQYF

v_call: TRBV27
j_call: TRBJ2-3
d_call: TRBD2
clone_size: few
cdr3_nt: TGTGCCAGCAGTCAAGGACTAGCGTCACCGGATACGCAGTATTTT
cdr3_aa: CASSQGLASPDTQYF

v_call: TRBV6-6
j_call: TRBJ2-7
d_call: TRBD2
clone_size: .
cdr3_nt: TGTGCCAGCAGCCCGACTAGCGGAATCTCCTACGAGCAGTACTTC
cdr3_aa: CASSPTSGISYEQYF

v_call: TRBV4-1
j_call: TRBJ2-7
d_call: .
clone_size: few
cdr3_nt: TGCGCCAGCAGCCAAGGACAGTACGAGCAGTACTTC
cdr3_aa: CASSQGQYEQYF

v_call: TRBV3-1
j_call: TRBJ1-1
d_call: .
clone_size: .
cdr3_nt: TGTGCCAGCAGCCAGAGACGGATGAACACTGAAGCTTTCTTT
cdr3_aa: CASSQRRMNTEAFF

v_call: TRBV29-1
j_call: TRBJ2-1
d_call: TRBD1
clone_size: .
cdr3_nt: TGCAGCCCAAGCATAGGGGGCGGGAATGAGCAGTTCTTC
cdr3_aa: CSPSIGGGNEQFF

v_call: TRBV20-1
j_call: TRBJ2-3
d_call: TRBD2
clone_size: .
cdr3_nt: TGCAGTGCTAGAGATGGTAGCGGGAGTTGGCCAGATACGCAGTATTTT
cdr3_aa: CSARDGSGSWPDTQYF

v_call: TRBV11-2
j_call: TRBJ1-2
d_call: .
clone_size: once
cdr3_nt: TGTGCCAGCAGCTTAGATATATCCGGAGGTGGCTACACCTTC
cdr3_aa: CASSLDISGGGYTF

v_call: TRBV7-9
j_call: TRBJ1-2
d_call: .
clone_size: .
cdr3_nt: TGTGCCAGCAGCTCCTCCGGGATCGGCTATGGCTACACCTTC
cdr3_aa: CASSSSGIGYGYTF

v_call: TRBV3-1
j_call: TRBJ1-5
d_call: TRBD1
clone_size: .
cdr3_nt: TGTGCCAGCAGCCAAGGGACAGGACAGCCCCAGCATTTT
cdr3_aa: CASSQGTGQPQHF

v_call: TRBV21-1
j_call: TRBJ2-7
d_call: .
clone_size: once
cdr3_nt: TGTGCCAGCAGCAAAACGGGGGGGACGAAATACTACGAGCAGTACTTC
cdr3_aa: CASSKTGGTKYYEQYF

v_call: TRBV28
j_call: TRBJ2-1
d_call: TRBD2
clone_size: .
cdr3_nt: TGTGCCAGCATCTCTCGCGGGAGTTCTTACAATGAGCAGTTCTTC
cdr3_aa: CASISRGSSYNEQFF

v_call: TRBV9
j_call: TRBJ1-5
d_call: TRBD1
clone_size: few
cdr3_nt: TGTGCCAGCAGCGTAGAAGGGGGCGCGAATCAGCCCCAGCATTTT
cdr3_aa: CASSVEGGANQPQHF

v_call: TRBV20-1
j_call: TRBJ2-3
d_call: TRBD2
clone_size: .
cdr3_nt: TGCAGTGCTAGAGGGCAAGCGGGAGCCCCAGATACGCAGTATTTT
cdr3_aa: CSARGQAGAPDTQYF

v_call: TRBV7-8
j_call: TRBJ2-5
d_call: TRBD1
clone_size: .
cdr3_nt: TGTGCCAGCAGCCCCGGACAGGGGAAAGAGACCCAGTACTTC
cdr3_aa: CASSPGQGKETQYF

v_call: TRBV29-1
j_call: TRBJ2-3
d_call: .
clone_size: many
cdr3_nt: TGCAGCGAGTTAAGGACAGATACGCAGTATTTT
cdr3_aa: CSELRTDTQYF

v_call: TRBV6-6
j_call: TRBJ2-3
d_call: TRBD2
clone_size: .
cdr3_nt: TGTGCCAGCAGGGGGGGACTAGCGGGCCAGTATTTT
cdr3_aa: CASRGGLAGQYF

v_call: TRBV25-1
j_call: TRBJ2-7
d_call: .
clone_size: .
cdr3_nt: TGTGCCAGCAGAAATACAGGGATACGTTCCTACGAGCAGTACTTC
cdr3_aa: CASRNTGIRSYEQYF

v_call: TRBV12-3/TRBV12-4
j_call: TRBJ2-7
d_call: TRBD2
clone_size: .
cdr3_nt: TGTGCCAGCAGCCAGACTAGCGGGAGGGCTCGCGAGCAGTACTTC
cdr3_aa: CASSQTSGRAREQYF

v_call: TRBV6-2/TRBV6-3
j_call: TRBJ2-3
d_call: .
clone_size: .
cdr3_nt: TGTGCCACCGAAGGGCTACAACTTAGCACAGATACGCAGTATTTT
cdr3_aa: CATEGLQLSTDTQYF

v_call: TRBV6-5
j_call: TRBJ2-3
d_call: TRBD1
clone_size: .
cdr3_nt: TGTGCCAGCAGCCCAGGGGGTCTTAGCACAGATACGCAGTATTTT
cdr3_aa: CASSPGGLSTDTQYF

v_call: TRBV20-1
j_call: TRBJ2-5
d_call: TRBD2
clone_size: few
cdr3_nt: TGCAGTGCTAGAGGAGGAGGAGCGGGGCCCCAAGAGACCCAGTACTTC
cdr3_aa: CSARGGGAGPQETQYF

v_call: TRBV7-9
j_call: TRBJ2-1
d_call: .
clone_size: .
cdr3_nt: TGTGCCAGCAGCTTATCGGCCCTAGTTGGCAATGAGCAGTTCTTC
cdr3_aa: CASSLSALVGNEQFF

v_call: TRBV5-1
j_call: TRBJ1-2
d_call: TRBD1
clone_size: .
cdr3_nt: TGCGCCAGCGCACGACAGGGGGACTATGGCTACACCTTC
cdr3_aa: CASARQGDYGYTF

v_call: TRBV4-1
j_call: TRBJ2-7
d_call: .
clone_size: .
cdr3_nt: TGCGCCAGCAGCCAAGAAGGTGCTTGGAGAGAGCAGTACTTC
cdr3_aa: CASSQEGAWREQYF

v_call: TRBV5-1
j_call: TRBJ2-7
d_call: .
clone_size: .
cdr3_nt: TGCGCCAGCAGCTTGGAGGCAGCCGTTAGCTCCTACGAGCAGTACTTC
cdr3_aa: CASSLEAAVSSYEQYF

v_call: TRBV12-3/TRBV12-4
j_call: TRBJ1-5
d_call: .
clone_size: .
cdr3_nt: TGTGCCAGCAGTTTGGGTCCGGGCAGGGCCAATCAGCCCCAGCATTTT
cdr3_aa: CASSLGPGRANQPQHF

v_call: TRBV7-9
j_call: TRBJ2-1
d_call: .
clone_size: .
cdr3_nt: TGTGCCAGCAGCTTCCTCCGAGGGCTCCAAGAGACCCAGTTCTTC
cdr3_aa: CASSFLRGLQETQFF

v_call: TRBV7-8
j_call: TRBJ2-1
d_call: TRBD2
clone_size: .
cdr3_nt: TGTGCCAGCAGCTTAGCGGGGGGGACGCTCTCCTACAATGAGCAGTTCTTC
cdr3_aa: CASSLAGGTLSYNEQFF

v_call: TRBV5-1
j_call: TRBJ2-1
d_call: .
clone_size: .
cdr3_nt: TGCGCCAGCAGCTCAAACATGGGAGGCAACCACTACAATGAGCAGTTCTTC
cdr3_aa: CASSSNMGGNHYNEQFF

v_call: TRBV6-1
j_call: TRBJ1-5
d_call: TRBD1
clone_size: few
cdr3_nt: TGTGCCAGCAGTCCATTCGCCCAGCTAGGGACAGGGGAAAATCAGCCCCAGCATTTT
cdr3_aa: CASSPFAQLGTGENQPQHF

v_call: TRBV5-1
j_call: TRBJ2-1
d_call: TRBD1
clone_size: .
cdr3_nt: TGCGCCAGCAGCCCGGCCGGGACAGGATACAATGAGCAGTTCTTC
cdr3_aa: CASSPAGTGYNEQFF